This record looks at one T cell receptor beta chain sequence and its context. This clone was counted only a few times. Its antigen is not yet known. One end of the junction varies from germline; a read error may be responsible. The method behind the library was PCR. Sequencing was performed on an Illumina HiSeq 4000. The TCR beta-chain CDR3 region of each patient was profiled by high-throughput sequencing. The authors' pipeline ran thus. The researchers built a classifier to tell apart papillary thyroid cancer patients with distant metastasis, based on CDR3 differences among clinicopathological groups. Repertoire diversity was assessed with the Shannon index, and tumor-blood repertoire similarity with the Morisita-Horn index. TCRdb reprocessed the public reads (quality trimming at Q25 with fastp, clone calling with MiXCR) and kept in-frame beta chains. TCRdb, not the original authors, processed these V and J calls. Across this sample there are about 27,000 clones, with around a sixth seen only once. Around 6.1% of the sample comes from the top ten.

Before undergoing thyroid surgery, none of the patients had been given any kind of treatment. Patient clinical samples collected from about 2011 to 2019 were retrospectively analysed using T-cell receptor beta sequencing. The data were obtained in a study of metastatic and nonmetastatic thyroid tumors (dated by TCRdb to about 2020). Describing the broader study: Repertoires from peripheral blood and from tumor or nodule tissue samples of malignant and benign thyroid patients were compared.

The germline V gene gives CDR1 as MNHNS and CDR2 as SASEGT. From cysteine to phenylalanine, the CDR3 is 12 amino acids long. Only the CDR3 part of the read is kept: 36 bases, read in frame from the first base. What the work shows at the level of the full study, not this receptor alone: TCR beta diversity was reported as significantly higher in malignant tumors than in benign nodules, in both blood and tumor samples.

The source of this sequence is a male donor with papillary thyroid cancer or a benign thyroid nodule (not recorded which). Some clones in this sample may be carry-over from other donors' samples. In this chain, TRBV6-1 is recombined with TRBJ1-1, with no reliable assignment of the D segment. Sequenced sample: blood. The nucleotides are TGCTCCCCGACGCAGGATAATATTGAAGCTTTCTTT. The encoded protein is CSPTQDNIEAFF.